The next 3 T cell receptor beta chains were all read from a single sample in a study of T cells in localized non-small cell lung cancer. Generated by immunoSEQ multiplex PCR, the TCRdb table keeps only in-frame clones and is missing some. There are about 40,000 clones in the sample; around 90% occur only once, and about 10% lies in the top ten. The input for sequencing was PBMCs, taken before any cancer treatment. These receptors were taken from a woman aged 35-70 years with stage II lung adenocarcinoma.

The CDR3 is CASSPLGYGYTF. As DNA, the CDR3 is TGTGCCAGCAGTCCCCTAGGCTATGGCTACACCTTC. The chain joins TRBV6-5 to TRBJ1-2, with D hard to call. This CDR3 is built from 12 residues. Germline V lookup: CDR1 MNHEY, CDR2 SVGAGI. V was trimmed by 5 bases and J by 4 bases, leaving 8 bases between them.

The chain links TRBV27 to TRBJ1-1; D remains ambiguous. The V and J ends lost 8 bases and 8 bases respectively, with 9 bases between them. The CDR3 totals 10 residues. Per the germline V gene, CDR1 is MNHEY and CDR2 is SMNVEV (reference sequence). The CDR3 sequence: CASPMGEAFF. The CDR3, as DNA: TGTGCCAGCCCCATGGGGGAAGCTTTCTTT.

The chain uses TRBV4-1 and TRBJ2-1; 7 nucleotides match TRBD2. Per germline, CDR1 MGHRA and CDR2 YSYEKL. CDR3 length: 16 residues. V lost 4 bases, J lost 3 bases, and 9 bases stayed unmatched. CDR3 coding DNA: TGCGCCAGCAGCCTCCCGGGAGGCAGGGTCTACAATGAGCAGTTCTTC. It is translated as CASSLPGGRVYNEQFF.